This entry is about one T cell receptor (beta chain). Its antigen remains unknown. It was by 5'RACE template switching with UMIs that TCR beta cDNA was made. TCRdb reanalyzed the 5' RACE reads and collapses them to one entry per CDR3 protein, without DNA. The repertoire shows roughly 3,000 distinct CDR3 sequences; the top ten hold more than 25%. The CDR3 has 12 amino acids. Per germline, CDR1 MNHEY and CDR2 SVGEGT. These data belong to a study of T cells expressing NK-cell markers. Looking at the study overall: Seven of the eight sequenced donors were classified as HCMV-seropositive, and one was classified as seronegative.

Overall study findings and caveats: More than 5 of the donors carried dominant NKG2C+ clonotypes that took up about 1.0-7.0% of their CD8+ T cells. Similarly, these clonotypes led the CD3+CD56-NKG2C+ fraction as well in four donors.

Sequenced input: blood T cells: a sorted CD56 or NKG2C T cell subset, CD4+ or CD8+ T cells, or bulk PBMC T cells (not recorded which). The gene calls are TRBV6-2 or TRBV6-3 and TRBJ2-1; TCRdb returns TRBD1, unconfirmable since there is no DNA. The sequence derives from a woman between 18 and 30 years old in good health. CDR3 sequence reads: CASSLGAGEQFF.